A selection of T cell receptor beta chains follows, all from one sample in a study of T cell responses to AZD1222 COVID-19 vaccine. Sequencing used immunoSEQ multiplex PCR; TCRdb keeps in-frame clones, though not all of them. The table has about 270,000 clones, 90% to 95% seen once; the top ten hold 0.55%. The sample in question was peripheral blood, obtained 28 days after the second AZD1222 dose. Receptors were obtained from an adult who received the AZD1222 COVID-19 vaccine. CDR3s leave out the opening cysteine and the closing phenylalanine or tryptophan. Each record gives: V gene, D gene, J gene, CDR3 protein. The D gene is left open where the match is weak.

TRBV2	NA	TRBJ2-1	ASSVGVVGYEQF
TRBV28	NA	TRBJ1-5	ASSLRDGGSNQPQH
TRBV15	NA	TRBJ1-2	ATSRDSAANYGYT
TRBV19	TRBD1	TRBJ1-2	ASSIGLRDSELSSNYGYT
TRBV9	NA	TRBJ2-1	ASSVESDNEQF
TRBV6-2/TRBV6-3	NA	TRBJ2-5	ASSYPKGGRQETQY
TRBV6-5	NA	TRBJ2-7	ASTQTGSGNEQY
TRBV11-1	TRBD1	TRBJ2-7	ASSNGQGWEQY
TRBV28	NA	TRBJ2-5	ASSFRADQETQY
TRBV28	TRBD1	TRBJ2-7	ASSEGTASYEQY
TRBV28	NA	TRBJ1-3	ASSSGGNTIY
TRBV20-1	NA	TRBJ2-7	SALRAHEQY
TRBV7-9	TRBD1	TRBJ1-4	ASSHSTGGDEKLF
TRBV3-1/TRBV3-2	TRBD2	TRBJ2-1	ASSQGTSGPTEQF
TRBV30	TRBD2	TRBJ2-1	AWSASGGSNEQF
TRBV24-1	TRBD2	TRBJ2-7	ATSDPTSGRVGYEQY
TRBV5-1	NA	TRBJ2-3	ASSSDSHTDTQY
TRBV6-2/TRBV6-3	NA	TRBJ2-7	ASSRTVVEMY
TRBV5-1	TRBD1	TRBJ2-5	ASGTGAGETQY
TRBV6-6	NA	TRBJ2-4	ASSYGGNIQY
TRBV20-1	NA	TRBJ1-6	SARRGSPLH
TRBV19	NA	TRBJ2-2	ASTPTAGTGELF
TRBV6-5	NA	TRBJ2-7	ASSSMTGPYEQY
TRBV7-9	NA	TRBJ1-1	ASRPPEVWTEAF
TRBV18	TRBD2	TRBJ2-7	ASSPLPSGTFYEQY
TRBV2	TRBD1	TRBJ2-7	ASSGTGVYEQY
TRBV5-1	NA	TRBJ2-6	ASSLVVVNSGANVLT
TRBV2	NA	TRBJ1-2	ASTRGDGYT
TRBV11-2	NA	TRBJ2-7	ASSLRALHAYEQY
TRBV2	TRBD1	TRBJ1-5	ASSGQGGLEPQH
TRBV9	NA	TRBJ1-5	ASSVGADSNQPQH
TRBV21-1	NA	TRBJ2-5	ASASSGGPQETQY
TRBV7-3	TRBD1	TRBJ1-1	ASSKQGAPREAF
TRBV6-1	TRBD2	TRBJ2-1	ASSEASGAYNEQF
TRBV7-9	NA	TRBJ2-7	ASSLGQANEQY
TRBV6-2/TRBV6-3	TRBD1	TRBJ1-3	ASSQAGQLSGNTIY
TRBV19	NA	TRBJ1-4	ASSLTHGTNEKLF
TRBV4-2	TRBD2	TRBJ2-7	ASSHLTSGGLYEQY
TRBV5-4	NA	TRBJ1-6	ASSLGGGAGNSPLH
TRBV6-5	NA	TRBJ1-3	ASSYSAGAGNTIY
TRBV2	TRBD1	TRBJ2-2	ASRISGTGYTGELF
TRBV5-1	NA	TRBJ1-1	ASSGGLNTEAF
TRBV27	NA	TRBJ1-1	ASSLRGDTEAF
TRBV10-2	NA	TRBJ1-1	ASGRTEAF
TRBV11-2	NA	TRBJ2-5	ASSPRQGRRKQQETQY
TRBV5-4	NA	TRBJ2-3	ASSLVDVTDTQY
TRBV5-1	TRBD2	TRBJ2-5	ASSLSGRATQY
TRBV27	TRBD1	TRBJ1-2	ASRQTGANYGYT
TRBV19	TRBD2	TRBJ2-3	ATRPGLAGITDTQY
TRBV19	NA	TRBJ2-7	ASSIGGSYEQY
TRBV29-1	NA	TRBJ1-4	SVSLPEGGEKLF
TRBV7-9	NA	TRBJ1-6	ASSLATLGSPLH
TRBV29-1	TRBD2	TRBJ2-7	SVELAGVSYEQY
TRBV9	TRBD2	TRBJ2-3	ASSGSGSKDTQY
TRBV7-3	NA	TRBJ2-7	ASSLSSGSYEQY
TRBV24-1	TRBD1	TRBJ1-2	ATGQGYGYT